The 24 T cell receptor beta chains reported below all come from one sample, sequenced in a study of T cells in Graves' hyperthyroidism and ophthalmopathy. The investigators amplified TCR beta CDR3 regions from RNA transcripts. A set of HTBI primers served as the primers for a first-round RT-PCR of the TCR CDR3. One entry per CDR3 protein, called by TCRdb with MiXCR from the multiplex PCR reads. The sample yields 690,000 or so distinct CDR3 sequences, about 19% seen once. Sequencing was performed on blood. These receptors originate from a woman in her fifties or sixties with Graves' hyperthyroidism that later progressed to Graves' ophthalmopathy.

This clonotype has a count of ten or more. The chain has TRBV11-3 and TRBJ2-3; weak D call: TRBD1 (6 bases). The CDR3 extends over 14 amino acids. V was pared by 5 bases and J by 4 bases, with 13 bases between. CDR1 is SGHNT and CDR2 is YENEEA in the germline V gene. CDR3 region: CASSPGVPPDTQYF. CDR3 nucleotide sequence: TGTGCCAGCAGCCCAGGGGTTCCTCCAGATACGCAGTATTTT.

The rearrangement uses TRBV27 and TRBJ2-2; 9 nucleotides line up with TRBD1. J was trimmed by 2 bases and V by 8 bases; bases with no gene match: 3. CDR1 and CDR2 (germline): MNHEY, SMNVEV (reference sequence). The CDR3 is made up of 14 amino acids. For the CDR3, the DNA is TGTGCCAGCTGGGGACAGGGCAACACCGGGGAGCTGTTTTTT. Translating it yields CASWGQGNTGELFF.

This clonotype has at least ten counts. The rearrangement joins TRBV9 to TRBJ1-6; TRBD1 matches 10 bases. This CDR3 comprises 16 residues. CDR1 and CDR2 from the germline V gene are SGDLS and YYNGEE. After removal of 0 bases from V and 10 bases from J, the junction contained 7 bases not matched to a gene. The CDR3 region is CASSVGAGQGQSPLHF. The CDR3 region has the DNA TGTGCCAGCAGCGTAGGAGCGGGACAGGGGCAATCACCCCTCCACTTT.

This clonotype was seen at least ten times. CDR3 region: CAISDSDRMNTEAFF. DNA of the CDR3: TGTGCCATCAGTGACTCGGACAGGATGAACACTGAAGCTTTCTTT. This chain links TRBV10-3 with TRBJ1-1, with 7 bases matching TRBD1. Germline-derived CDR1 and CDR2 are ENHRY and SYGVKD. CDR3 length equals 15 residues. V shed 3 bases and J 0 bases; nucleotides not matched to a gene: 4.

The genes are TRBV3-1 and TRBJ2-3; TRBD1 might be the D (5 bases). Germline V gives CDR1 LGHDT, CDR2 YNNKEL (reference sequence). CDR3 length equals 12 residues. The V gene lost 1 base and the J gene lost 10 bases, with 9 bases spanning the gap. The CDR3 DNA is TGTGCCAGCAGCCAAGGCCCAGGGCCGCAGTATTTT. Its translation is CASSQGPGPQYF.

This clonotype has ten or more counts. The CDR3 DNA reads as TGCGCCACCCGGGGCAGTGCAACAACTAATGAAAAACTGTTTTTT. Amino acids: CATRGSATTNEKLFF. V and J are TRBV5-1 and TRBJ1-4; a possible D gene is TRBD1 (5 bases). Looked up from germline, CDR1 is SGHRS and CDR2 is YFSETQ. V lost 9 bases and J 0 bases, leaving 15 bases between the germline ends. The CDR3 runs to 15 residues.

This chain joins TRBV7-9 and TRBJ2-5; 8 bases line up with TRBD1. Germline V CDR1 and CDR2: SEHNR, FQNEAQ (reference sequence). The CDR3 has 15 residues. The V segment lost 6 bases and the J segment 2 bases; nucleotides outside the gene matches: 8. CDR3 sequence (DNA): TGTGCCAGCAGTGCCTCCAGGGGGCAGCAAGAGACCCAGTACTTC. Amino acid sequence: CASSASRGQQETQYF.

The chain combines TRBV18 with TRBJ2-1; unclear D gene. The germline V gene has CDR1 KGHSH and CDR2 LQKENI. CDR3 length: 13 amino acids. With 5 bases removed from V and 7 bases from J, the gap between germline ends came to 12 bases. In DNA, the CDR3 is TGTGCCAGCTCAACCCGTGGTGGGAATGAGCAGTTCTTC. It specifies CASSTRGGNEQFF. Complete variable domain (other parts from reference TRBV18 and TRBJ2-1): NAGVMQNPRHLVRRRGQEARLRCSPMKGHSHVYWYRQLPEEGLKFMVYLQKENIIDESGMPKERFSAEFPKEGPSILRIQQVVRGDSAAYFCASSTRGGNEQFFGPGTRLTVL.

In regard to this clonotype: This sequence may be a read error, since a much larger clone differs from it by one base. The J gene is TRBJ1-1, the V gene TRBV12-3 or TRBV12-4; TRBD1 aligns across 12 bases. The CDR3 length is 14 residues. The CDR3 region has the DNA TGTGCCAGCAGTTCGGGACAGGGGGCGACTGGAGCTTTCTTT. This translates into CASSSGQGATGAFF.

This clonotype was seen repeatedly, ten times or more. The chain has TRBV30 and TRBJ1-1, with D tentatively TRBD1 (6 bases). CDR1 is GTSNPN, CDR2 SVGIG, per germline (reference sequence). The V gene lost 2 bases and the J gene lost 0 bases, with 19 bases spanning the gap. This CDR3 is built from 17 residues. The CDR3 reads CAWSSTNLGGLNTEAFF. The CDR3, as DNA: TGTGCCTGGAGTTCCACAAACCTTGGGGGGCTGAACACTGAAGCTTTCTTT.

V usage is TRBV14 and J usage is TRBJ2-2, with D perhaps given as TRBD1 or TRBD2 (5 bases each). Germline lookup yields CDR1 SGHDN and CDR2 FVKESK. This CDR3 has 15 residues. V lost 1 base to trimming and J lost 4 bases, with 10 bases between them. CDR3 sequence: CASSQVQGRTGELFF. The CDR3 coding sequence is TGTGCCAGCAGCCAAGTTCAGGGACGCACCGGGGAGCTGTTTTTT.

CDR3 protein: CASSLWTGRFYEQYF. The CDR3 nucleotides are TGTGCCAGCAGCCTGTGGACAGGGCGGTTCTACGAGCAGTACTTC. The chain employs TRBV7-9 and TRBJ2-7; TRBD1 aligns across 8 bases. Per the germline V gene, CDR1 is SEHNR and CDR2 is FQNEAQ (reference sequence). The J segment lost 3 bases and the V segment lost 5 bases, leaving 9 bases of the junction unmatched. This CDR3 spans 15 amino acids.

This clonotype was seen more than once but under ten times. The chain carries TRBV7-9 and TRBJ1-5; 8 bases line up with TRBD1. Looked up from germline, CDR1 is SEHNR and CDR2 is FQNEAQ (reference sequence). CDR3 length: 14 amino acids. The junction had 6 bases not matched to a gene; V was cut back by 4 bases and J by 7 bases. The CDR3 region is CASSSAGGSQPQHF. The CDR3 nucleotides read TGTGCCAGCAGCTCAGCAGGGGGCAGCCAGCCCCAGCATTTT.

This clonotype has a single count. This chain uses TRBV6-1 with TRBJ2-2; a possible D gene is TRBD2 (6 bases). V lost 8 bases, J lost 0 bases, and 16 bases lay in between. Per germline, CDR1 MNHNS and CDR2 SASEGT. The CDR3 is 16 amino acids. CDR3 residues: CASEGVEGSNTGELFF. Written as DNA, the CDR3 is TGTGCCAGCGAAGGGGTGGAGGGGTCGAACACCGGGGAGCTGTTTTTT.

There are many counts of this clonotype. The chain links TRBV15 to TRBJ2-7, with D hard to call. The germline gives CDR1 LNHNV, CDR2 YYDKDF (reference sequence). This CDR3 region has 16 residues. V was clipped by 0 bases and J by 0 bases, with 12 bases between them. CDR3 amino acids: CATSRDLSKSSYEQYF. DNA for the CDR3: TGTGCCACCAGCAGAGACTTGTCCAAAAGCTCCTACGAGCAGTACTTC. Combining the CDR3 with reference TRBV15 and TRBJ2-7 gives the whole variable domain DAMVIQNPRYQVTQFGKPVTLSCSQTLNHNVMYWYQQKSSQAPKLLFHYYDKDFNNEADTPDNFQSRRPNTSFCFLDIRSPGLGDTAMYLCATSRDLSKSSYEQYFGPGTRLTVT.

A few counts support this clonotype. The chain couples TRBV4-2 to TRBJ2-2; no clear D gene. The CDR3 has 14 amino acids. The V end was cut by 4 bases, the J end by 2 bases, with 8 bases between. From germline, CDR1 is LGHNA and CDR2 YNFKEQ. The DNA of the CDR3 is TGTGCCAGCAGCCCGGACGATAACACCGGGGAGCTGTTTTTT. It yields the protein CASSPDDNTGELFF.

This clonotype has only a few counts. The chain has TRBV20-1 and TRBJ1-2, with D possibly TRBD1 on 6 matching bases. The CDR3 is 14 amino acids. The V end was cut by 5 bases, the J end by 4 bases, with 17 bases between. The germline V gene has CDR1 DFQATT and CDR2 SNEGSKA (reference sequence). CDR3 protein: CSALAGVSSYGYTF. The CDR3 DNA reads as TGCAGTGCTCTCGCAGGGGTGTCAAGCTATGGCTACACCTTC.

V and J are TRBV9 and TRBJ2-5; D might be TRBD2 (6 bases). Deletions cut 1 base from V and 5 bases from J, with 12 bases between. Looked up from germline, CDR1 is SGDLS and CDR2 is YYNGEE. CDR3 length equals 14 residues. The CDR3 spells CASSVRLAQETQYF. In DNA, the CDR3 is TGTGCCAGCAGCGTACGTCTAGCGCAGGAGACCCAGTACTTC.

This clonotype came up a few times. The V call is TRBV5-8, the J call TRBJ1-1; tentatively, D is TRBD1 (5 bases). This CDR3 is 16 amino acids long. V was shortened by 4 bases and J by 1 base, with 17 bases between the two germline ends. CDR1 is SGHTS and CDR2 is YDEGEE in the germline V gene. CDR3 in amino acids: CASSGDPGEWNTEAFF. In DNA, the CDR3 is TGTGCCAGCAGCGGAGATCCGGGGGAATGGAACACTGAAGCTTTCTTT.

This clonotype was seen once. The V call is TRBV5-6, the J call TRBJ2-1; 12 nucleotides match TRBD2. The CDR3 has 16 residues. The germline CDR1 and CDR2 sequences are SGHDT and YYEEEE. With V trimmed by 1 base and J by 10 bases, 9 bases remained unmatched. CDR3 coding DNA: TGTGCCAGCAGCTTGTCCCCGGGACTAGCGGGTTCGGAGCAGTTCTTC. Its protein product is CASSLSPGLAGSEQFF. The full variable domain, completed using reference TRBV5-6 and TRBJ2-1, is DAGVTQSPTHLIKTRGQQVTLRCSPKSGHDTVSWYQQALGQGPQFIFQYYEEEERQRGNFPDRFSGHQFPNYSSELNVNALLLGDSALYLCASSLSPGLAGSEQFFGPGTRLTVL.

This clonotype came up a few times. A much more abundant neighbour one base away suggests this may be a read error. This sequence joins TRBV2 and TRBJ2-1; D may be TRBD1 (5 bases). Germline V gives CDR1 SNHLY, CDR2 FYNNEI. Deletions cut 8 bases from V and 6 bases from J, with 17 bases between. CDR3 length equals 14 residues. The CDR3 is CASLTVTASNEQFF. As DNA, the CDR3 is TGTGCCAGCCTGACGGTGACAGCAAGCAATGAGCAGTTCTTC.

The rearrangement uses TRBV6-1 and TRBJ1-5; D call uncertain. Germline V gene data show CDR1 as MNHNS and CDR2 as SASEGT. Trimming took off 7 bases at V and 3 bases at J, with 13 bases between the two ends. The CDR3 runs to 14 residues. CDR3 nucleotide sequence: TGTGCCAGCAAGGGTAGGCGGGACAATCAGCCCCAGCATTTT. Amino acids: CASKGRRDNQPQHF.

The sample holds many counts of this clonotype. CDR3 DNA sequence: TGTGCCAGCAGTGAGCAGGGGCATTCACCCCTCCACTTT. This sequence encodes CASSEQGHSPLHF. The chain uses TRBV2 and TRBJ1-6; D is possibly TRBD1 (6 bases). The CDR3 is made up of 13 amino acids. Germline V gives CDR1 SNHLY, CDR2 FYNNEI. The ends were cut back, 3 bases at V and 8 bases at J, with 8 bases in the middle.

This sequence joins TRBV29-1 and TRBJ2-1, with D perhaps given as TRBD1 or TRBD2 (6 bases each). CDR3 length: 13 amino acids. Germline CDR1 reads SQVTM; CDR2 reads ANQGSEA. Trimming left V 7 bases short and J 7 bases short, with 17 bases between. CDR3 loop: CSAGAADPNEQFF. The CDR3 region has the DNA TGCAGCGCGGGGGCCGCAGACCCGAATGAGCAGTTCTTC.